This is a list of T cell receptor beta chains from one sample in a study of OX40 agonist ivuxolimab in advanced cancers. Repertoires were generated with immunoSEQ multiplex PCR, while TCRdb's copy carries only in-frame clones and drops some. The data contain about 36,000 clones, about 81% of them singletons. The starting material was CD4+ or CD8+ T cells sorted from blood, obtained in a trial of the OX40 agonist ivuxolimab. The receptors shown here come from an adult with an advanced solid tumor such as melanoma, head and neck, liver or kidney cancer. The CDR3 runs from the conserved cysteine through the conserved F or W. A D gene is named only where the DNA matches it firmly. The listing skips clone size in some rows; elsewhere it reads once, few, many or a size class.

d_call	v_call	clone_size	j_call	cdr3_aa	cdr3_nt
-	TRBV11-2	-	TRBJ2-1	CASSSPGTAYNEQFF	TGTGCCAGCAGCTCTCCCGGGACGGCCTACAATGAGCAGTTCTTC
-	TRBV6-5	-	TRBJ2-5	CASSQPPGETQYF	TGTGCCAGCAGTCAACCACCTGGAGAGACCCAGTACTTC
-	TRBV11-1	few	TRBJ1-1	CASSSDRAGRRAFF	TGTGCCAGCAGCTCCGATCGAGCAGGCCGGCGGGCTTTCTTT
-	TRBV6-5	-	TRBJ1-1	CASSDESYKAFF	TGTGCCAGCAGTGACGAGTCTTATAAAGCTTTCTTT
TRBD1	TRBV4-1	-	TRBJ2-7	CASSPPGQGAAYEQYF	TGCGCCAGCAGCCCCCCGGGACAGGGGGCCGCCTACGAGCAGTACTTC
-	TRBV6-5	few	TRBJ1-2	CASRKFNYGYTF	TGTGCCAGCAGGAAGTTTAACTATGGCTACACCTTC
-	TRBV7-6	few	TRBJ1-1	CASSLVPNTEAFF	TGTGCCAGCAGCTTAGTTCCTAACACTGAAGCTTTCTTT
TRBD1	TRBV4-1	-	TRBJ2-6	CASSPRQGVSSGANVLTF	TGCGCCAGCAGCCCGCGACAGGGGGTATCCTCTGGGGCCAACGTCCTGACTTTC
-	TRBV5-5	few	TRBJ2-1	CASSLMERSLGSYNEQFF	TGTGCCAGCAGCTTGATGGAGCGGTCCTTGGGCTCCTACAATGAGCAGTTCTTC
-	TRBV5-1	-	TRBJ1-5	CASSLNSNQPQHF	TGCGCCAGCAGCTTGAACAGCAATCAGCCCCAGCATTTT
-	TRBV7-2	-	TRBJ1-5	CASSLGVSNQPQHF	TGTGCCAGCAGCTTAGGCGTTAGCAATCAGCCCCAGCATTTT